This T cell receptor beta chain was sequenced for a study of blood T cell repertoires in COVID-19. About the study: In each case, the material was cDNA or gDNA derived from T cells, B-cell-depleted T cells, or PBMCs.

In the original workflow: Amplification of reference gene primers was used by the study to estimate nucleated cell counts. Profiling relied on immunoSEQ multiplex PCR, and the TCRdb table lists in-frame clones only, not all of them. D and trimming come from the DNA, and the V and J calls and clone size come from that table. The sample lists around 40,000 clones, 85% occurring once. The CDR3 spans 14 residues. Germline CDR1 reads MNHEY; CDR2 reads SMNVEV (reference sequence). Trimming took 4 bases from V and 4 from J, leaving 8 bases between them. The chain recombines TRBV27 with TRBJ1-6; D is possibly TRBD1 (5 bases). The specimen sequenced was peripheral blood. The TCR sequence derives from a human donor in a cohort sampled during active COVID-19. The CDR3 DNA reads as TGTGCCAGCAGTTCCCAGGGTTATAATTCACCCCTCCACTTT. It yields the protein CASSSQGYNSPLHF.